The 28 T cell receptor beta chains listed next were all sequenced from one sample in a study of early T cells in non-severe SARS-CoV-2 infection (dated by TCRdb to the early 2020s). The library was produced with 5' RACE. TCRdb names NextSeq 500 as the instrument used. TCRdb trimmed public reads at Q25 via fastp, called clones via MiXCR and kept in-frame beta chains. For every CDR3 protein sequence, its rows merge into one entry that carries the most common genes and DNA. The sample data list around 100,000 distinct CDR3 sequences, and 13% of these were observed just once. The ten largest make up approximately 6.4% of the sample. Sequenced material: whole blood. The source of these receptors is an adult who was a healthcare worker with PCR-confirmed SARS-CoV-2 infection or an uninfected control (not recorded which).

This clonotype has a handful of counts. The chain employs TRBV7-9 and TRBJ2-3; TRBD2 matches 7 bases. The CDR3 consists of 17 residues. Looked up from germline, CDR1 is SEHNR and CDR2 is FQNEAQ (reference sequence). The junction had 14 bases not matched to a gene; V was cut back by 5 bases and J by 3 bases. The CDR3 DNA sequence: TGTGCCAGCAGCCCCGGGGGAGCGGGATGGAGGACAGATACGCAGTATTTT. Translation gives CASSPGGAGWRTDTQYF.

The CDR3 nucleotides read TGTGCCAGCAGTTTGACAGGCACCCCGTTCAATGAGCAGTTCTTC. It yields the protein CASSLTGTPFNEQFF. The gene calls are TRBV7-6 and TRBJ2-1, with D possibly TRBD1 on 6 matching bases. The V gene's germline CDR1 is SGHVS and CDR2 FNYEAQ. The CDR3 loop spans 15 amino acids. V lost 6 bases and J lost 6, with 18 bases in between.

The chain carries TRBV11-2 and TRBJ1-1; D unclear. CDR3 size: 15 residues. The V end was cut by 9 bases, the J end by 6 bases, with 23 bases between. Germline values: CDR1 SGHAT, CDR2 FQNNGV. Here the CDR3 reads CASREPRSGEPEAFF. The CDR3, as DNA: TGTGCCAGTCGTGAACCGCGCAGCGGGGAGCCTGAAGCTTTCTTT.

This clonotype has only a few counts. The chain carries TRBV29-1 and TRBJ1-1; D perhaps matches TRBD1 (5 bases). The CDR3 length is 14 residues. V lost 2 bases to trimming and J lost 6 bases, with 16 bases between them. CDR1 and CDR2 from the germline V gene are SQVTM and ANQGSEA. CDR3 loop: CSVEYRPMVAEAFF. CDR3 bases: TGCAGCGTTGAATACAGGCCTATGGTGGCTGAAGCTTTCTTT.

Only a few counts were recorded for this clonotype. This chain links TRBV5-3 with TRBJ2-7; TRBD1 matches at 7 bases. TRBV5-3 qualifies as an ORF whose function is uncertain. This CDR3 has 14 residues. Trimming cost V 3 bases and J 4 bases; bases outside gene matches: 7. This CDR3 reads CARSCRQGGYEQYF. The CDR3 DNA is TGTGCCAGAAGCTGTAGACAGGGTGGGTACGAGCAGTACTTC.

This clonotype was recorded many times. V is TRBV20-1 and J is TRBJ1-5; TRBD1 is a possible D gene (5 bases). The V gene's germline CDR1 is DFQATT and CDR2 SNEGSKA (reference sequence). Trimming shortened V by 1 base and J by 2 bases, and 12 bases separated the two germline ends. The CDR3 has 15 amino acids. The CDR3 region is CSARVQGGGNQPQHF. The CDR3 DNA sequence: TGCAGTGCTAGAGTCCAGGGAGGTGGCAATCAGCCCCAGCATTTT.

The CDR3 bases are TGCAGCGTTGCCATTTCCGCGGTGGGTGGTAGCACAGATACGCAGTATTTT. Amino acid sequence: CSVAISAVGGSTDTQYF. This sequence joins TRBV29-1 and TRBJ2-3; D gene unclear. The CDR3 runs 17 residues. Trimming pared 4 bases from V and 0 bases from J, leaving 20 bases between. The germline V gene encodes CDR1 SQVTM and CDR2 ANQGSEA.

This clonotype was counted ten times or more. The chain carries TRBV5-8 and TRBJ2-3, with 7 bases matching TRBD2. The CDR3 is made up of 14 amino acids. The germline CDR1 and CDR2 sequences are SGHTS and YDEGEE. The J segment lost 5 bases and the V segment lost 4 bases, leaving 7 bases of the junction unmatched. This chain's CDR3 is CASSAPGRGDTQYF. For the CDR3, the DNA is TGTGCCAGCAGCGCCCCGGGGAGGGGAGATACGCAGTATTTT.

DNA for the CDR3: TGCAGTGCTAGAGAGACAGGGGGAGAGACCCAGTACTTC. The encoded protein is CSARETGGETQYF. The V and J genes are TRBV20-1 and TRBJ2-5; 9 positions agree with TRBD1. Germline assignment: CDR1 DFQATT and CDR2 SNEGSKA (reference sequence). The length of the CDR3 is 13 residues. Trimming took 0 bases from V and 4 from J; bases not matched to a gene: 0.

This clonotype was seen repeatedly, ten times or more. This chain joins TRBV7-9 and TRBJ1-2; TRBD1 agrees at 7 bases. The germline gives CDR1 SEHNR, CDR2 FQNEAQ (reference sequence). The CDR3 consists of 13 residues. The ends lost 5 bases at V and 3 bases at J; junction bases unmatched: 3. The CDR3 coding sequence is TGTGCCAGCAGCCCGACAGGGTACTATGGCTACACCTTC. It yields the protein CASSPTGYYGYTF.

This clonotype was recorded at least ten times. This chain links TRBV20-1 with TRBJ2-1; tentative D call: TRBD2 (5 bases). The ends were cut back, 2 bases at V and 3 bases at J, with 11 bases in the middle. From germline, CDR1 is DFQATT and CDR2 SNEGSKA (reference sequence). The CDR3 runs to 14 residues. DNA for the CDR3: TGCAGTGCTAGAATACTAGTGGGCTACAATGAGCAGTTCTTC. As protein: CSARILVGYNEQFF.

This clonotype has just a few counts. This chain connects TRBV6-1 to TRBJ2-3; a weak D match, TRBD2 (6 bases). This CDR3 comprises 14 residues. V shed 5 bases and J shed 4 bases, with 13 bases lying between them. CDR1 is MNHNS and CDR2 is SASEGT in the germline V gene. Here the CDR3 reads CASSTGGGADTQYF. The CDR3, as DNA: TGTGCCAGCAGTACAGGAGGAGGGGCAGATACGCAGTATTTT.

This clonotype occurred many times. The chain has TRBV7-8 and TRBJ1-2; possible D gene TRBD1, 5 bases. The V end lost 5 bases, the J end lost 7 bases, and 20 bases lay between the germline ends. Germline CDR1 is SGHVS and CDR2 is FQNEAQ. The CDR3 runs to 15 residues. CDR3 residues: CASSALDLGAGGYTF. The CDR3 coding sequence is TGTGCCAGCAGCGCCCTGGATTTAGGGGCGGGTGGCTACACCTTC.

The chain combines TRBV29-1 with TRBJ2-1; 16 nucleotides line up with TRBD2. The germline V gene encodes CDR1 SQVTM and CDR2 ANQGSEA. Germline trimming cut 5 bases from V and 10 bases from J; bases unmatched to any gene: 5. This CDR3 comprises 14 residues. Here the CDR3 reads CSVRTGLAGGEQFF. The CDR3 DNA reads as TGCAGCGTTAGGACGGGACTAGCGGGAGGGGAGCAGTTCTTC.

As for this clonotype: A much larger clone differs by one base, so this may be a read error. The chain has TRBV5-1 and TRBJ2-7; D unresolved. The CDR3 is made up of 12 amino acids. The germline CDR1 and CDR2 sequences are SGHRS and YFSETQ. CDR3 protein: CASILERGEQYF. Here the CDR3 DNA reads TGCGCCAGCATCTTGGAAAGAGGAGAGCAGTACTTC.

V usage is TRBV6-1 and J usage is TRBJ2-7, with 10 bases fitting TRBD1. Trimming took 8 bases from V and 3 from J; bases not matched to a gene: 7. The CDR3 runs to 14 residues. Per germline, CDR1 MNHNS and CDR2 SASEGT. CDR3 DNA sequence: TGTGCCAGCCGCAGACAGGGGGCTTTCTACGAGCAGTACTTC. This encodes CASRRQGAFYEQYF.

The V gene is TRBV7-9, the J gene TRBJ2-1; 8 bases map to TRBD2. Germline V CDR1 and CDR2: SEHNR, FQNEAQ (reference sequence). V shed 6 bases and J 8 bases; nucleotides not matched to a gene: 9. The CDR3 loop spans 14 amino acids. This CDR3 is CASRPGTSRDEQFF. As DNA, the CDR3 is TGTGCCAGCAGGCCCGGGACTAGTCGGGATGAGCAGTTCTTC.

The CDR3 coding sequence is TGTGCCAGCAGCTTATCCGCTAGCGGGAGTAACAAGCAGTACTTC. Protein sequence: CASSLSASGSNKQYF. The J gene is TRBJ2-7, the V gene TRBV7-3; 10 nucleotides align to TRBD2. This CDR3 comprises 15 residues. The germline V gene encodes CDR1 SGHTA and CDR2 FQGTGA. The V segment lost 2 bases and the J segment 8 bases; nucleotides outside the gene matches: 9.

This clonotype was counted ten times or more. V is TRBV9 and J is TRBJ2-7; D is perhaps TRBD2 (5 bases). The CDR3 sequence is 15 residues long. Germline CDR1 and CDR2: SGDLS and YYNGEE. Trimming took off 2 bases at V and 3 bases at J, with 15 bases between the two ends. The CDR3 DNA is TGTGCCAGCAGCGTGGATGGGAGTCTCCGCTACGAGCAGTACTTC. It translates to CASSVDGSLRYEQYF.

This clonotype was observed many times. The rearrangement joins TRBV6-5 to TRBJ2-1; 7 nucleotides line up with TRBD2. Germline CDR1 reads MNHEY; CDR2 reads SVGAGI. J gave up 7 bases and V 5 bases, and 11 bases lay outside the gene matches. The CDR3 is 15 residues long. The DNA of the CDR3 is TGTGCCAGCAGTAACCAAGCCACCGGGGGGAATGAGCAGTTCTTC. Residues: CASSNQATGGNEQFF.

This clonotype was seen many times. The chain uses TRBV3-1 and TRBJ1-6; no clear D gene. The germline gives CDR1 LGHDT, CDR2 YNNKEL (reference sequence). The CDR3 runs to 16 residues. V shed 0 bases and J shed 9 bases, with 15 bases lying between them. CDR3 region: CASSQETVGVGSPLHF. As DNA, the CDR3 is TGTGCCAGCAGCCAAGAGACGGTCGGTGTTGGTTCACCCCTCCACTTT.

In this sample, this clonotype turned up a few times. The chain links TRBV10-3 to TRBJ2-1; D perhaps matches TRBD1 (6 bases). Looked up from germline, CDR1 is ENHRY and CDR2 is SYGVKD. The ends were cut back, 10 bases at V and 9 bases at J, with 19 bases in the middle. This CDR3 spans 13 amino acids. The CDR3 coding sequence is TGTGCCACTGGGGGACATTTCGTGGGTGAGCAGTTCTTC. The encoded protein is CATGGHFVGEQFF.

CDR3 amino acids: CASSFGWAAHLNEQFF. The CDR3 coding sequence is TGTGCCAGCAGCTTTGGTTGGGCAGCCCACCTCAATGAGCAGTTCTTC. V is TRBV5-5 and J is TRBJ2-1; D gene unclear. This CDR3 has 16 amino acids. In germline, CDR1 is SGHKS, CDR2 YYEKEE (reference sequence). Trimming cost V 2 bases and J 6 bases, with 18 bases left between them.

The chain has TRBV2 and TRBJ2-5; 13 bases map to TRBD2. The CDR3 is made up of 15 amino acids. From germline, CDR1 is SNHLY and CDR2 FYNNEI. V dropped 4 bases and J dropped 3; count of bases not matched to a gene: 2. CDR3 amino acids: CASSGTSGGKETQYF. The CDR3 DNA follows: TGTGCCAGCAGTGGGACTAGCGGGGGAAAAGAGACCCAGTACTTC.

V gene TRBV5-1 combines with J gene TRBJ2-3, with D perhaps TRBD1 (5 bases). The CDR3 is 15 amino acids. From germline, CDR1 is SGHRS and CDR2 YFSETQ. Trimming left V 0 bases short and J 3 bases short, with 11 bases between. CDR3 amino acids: CASSLEPGRTDTQYF. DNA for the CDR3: TGCGCCAGCAGCTTGGAGCCAGGGCGAACAGATACGCAGTATTTT.

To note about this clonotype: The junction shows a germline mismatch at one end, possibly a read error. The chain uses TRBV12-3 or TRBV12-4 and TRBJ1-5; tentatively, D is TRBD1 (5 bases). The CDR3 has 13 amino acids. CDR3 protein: CASSPAGAANLRF. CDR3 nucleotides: TGTGCCAGCAGTCCGGCCGGGGCAGCCAACCTACGTTTT.

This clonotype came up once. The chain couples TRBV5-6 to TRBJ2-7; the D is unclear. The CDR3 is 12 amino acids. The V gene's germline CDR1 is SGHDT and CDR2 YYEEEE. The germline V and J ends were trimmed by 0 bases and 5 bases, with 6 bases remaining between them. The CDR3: CASSLDPDEQYF. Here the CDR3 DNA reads TGTGCCAGCAGCTTGGATCCGGACGAGCAGTACTTC. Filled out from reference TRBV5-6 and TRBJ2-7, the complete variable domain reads DAGVTQSPTHLIKTRGQQVTLRCSPKSGHDTVSWYQQALGQGPQFIFQYYEEEERQRGNFPDRFSGHQFPNYSSELNVNALLLGDSALYLCASSLDPDEQYFGPGTRLTVT.

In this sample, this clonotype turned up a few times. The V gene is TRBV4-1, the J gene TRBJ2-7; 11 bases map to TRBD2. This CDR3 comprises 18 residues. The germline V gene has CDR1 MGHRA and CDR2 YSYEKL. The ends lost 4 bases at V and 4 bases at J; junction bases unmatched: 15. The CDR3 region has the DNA TGCGCCAGCAGCCTGATACTAGCGGGAGTTTTTAATCGATACGAGCAGTACTTC. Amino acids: CASSLILAGVFNRYEQYF.